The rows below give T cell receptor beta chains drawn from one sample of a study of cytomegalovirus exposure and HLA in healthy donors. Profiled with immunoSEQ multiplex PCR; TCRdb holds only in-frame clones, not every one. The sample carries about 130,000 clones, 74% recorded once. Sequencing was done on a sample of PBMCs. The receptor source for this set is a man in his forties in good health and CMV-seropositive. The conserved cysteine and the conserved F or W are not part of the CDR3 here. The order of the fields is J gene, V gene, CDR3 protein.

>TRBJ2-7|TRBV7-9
ASSIGAPLSYEQY
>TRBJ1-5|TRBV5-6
ASSFKGGVGQPQH
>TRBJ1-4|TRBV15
ATSQDRQNEKLF
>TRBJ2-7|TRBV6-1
ASMSSTYEQY
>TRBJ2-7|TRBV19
ASSSQGGSSYEQY
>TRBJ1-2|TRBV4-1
ASSQDTGGDYGYT
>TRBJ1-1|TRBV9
ASSVGGGQGGTEAF
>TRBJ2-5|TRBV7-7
ASSLGSGTSGTREETQY
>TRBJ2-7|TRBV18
ASSDTSREQY
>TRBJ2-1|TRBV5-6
ASSGGLAGETNEQF
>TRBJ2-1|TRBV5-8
ASSSLGSGGGAREQF
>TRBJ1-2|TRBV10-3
AITSDRENYGYT
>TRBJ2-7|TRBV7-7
ASSRGAGFYEQY
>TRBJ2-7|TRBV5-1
ASSLDLDKSYEQY
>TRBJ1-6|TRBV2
ASLGQGTFYNSPLH
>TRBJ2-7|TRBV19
ASSMGQGVHEQY
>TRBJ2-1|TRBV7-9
ASRKERSYNEQF
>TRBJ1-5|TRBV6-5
ASSRGTGNQPQH
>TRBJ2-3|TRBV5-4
ASSFGSSTDTQY
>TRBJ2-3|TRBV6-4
ASSGGQSTDTQY
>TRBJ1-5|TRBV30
AWSARHPSVQH
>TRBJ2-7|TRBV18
ASSPATSGSHEQY
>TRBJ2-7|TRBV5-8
ASSSRPGLFSYEQY
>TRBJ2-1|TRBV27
ASSSAGEREQF
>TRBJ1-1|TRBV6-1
ASSASRTEAF
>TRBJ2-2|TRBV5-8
ASSGRLAVRGGELF
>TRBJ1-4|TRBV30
AWRGEGKLF
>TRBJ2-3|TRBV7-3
ASSPALGHYTDTQY
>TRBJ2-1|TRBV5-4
ASSFPGLAVYNEQF
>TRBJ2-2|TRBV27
ASTPRDRALGELF
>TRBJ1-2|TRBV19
ASSTPTTGKGGYT
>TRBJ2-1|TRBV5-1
ASSYGGTSGMHEQF
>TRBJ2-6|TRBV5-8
ASSSGTGYPSGANVLT
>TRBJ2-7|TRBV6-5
ASKLGGRTFEQY
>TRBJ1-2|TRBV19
ASSRSGEGGYT
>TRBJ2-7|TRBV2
ASKLGQGPYEQY
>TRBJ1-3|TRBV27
ASSPRTGLANTIY
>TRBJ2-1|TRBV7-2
ASGGAGVYNEQF
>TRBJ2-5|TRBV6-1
ASSEAVGGGTETQY
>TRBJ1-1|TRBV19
ASEDRAKNTEAF
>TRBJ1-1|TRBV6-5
ASSYSFTRLNTEAF
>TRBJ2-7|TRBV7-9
ASSQGGGIYGEQY
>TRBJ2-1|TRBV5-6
ASSLAGRLSYNEQF